This T cell receptor (beta chain) is from a study of regulatory T cells in long-lasting Graves disease. Arm-PCR of CDR3 regions and iRepertoire HTBI primers were used to build TCR beta libraries. Using its own MiXCR run on the multiplex PCR reads, TCRdb lists one record per CDR3 protein. This sample yields fewer than 400,000 distinct CDR3 sequences, of which about a fifth are seen a single time; about 20% belongs to the top ten. This sample's time point: persistent/refractory GD, antithyroid drugs over 5 years with positive TRAb. Construction of the TCR library relied on RNA isolated from PBMCs. EDTA tubes received nine milliliters of collected peripheral blood. Worth noting for this clonotype: The antigen remains unidentified.

CDR3 length equals 11 residues. V was shortened by 5 bases and J by 2 bases, with 5 bases between the two germline ends. Germline CDR1 DFQATT, CDR2 SNEGSKA (reference sequence). Study-level points and caveats: It was peripheral blood alone, not thyroid tissue, that was studied. Persistent disease was characterized by preferential usage of TRBV28, TRBJ1-2 and TRBJ2-5. Reduced TCR diversity was observed in persistent Graves' patients versus newly diagnosed patients.

This TCR was recovered from a female donor with Graves disease. Sequenced here: peripheral blood mononuclear cells (PBMCs), sampled when the disease was refractory, from a patient treated with antithyroid drugs. The chain joins TRBV20-1 to TRBJ2-3; the D is unclear. CDR3 sequence (DNA): TGCAGTGCTGGCCACACAGATACGCAGTATTTT. Protein product: CSAGHTDTQYF.